This T cell receptor beta chain emerged from a study of T cell responses to AZD1222 COVID-19 vaccine. There are 16 residues in the CDR3. Only in-frame clones appear in the TCRdb table, and some are missing; sequencing was by immunoSEQ multiplex PCR. The table shows about 74,000 clones, with about nine tenths occurring only once. V usage is TRBV1 and J usage is TRBJ1-5; the table's TRBD1 call for D was not verified on the DNA. TRBV1 counts as a pseudogene. The specimen comprised peripheral blood, sampled on day 0 of AZD1222 vaccination. The sequence was collected from an adult in good health. CDR3 DNA sequence: TGCACCAGCAGCCAGGAACACAGGGGGCCGGATCAGCCCCAGCATTTT. It translates to CTSSQEHRGPDQPQHF.